The 16 T cell receptor beta chains below were found in one sample sequenced in a study of T cell repertoires in cytomegalovirus infection. TCRdb recomputed calls from the reads with MiXCR, one row per CDR3 protein. The sample lists about 300,000 distinct CDR3 sequences, about 9.2% occurring once. The sequenced sample was PBMCs. The receptors were sampled from a human donor in good health (CMV status not recorded). Some clones in this sample may be carry-over from other donors' samples.

V usage is TRBV7-2 and J usage is TRBJ2-1; the D gene is possibly TRBD2 (5 bases). The CDR3 runs 15 residues. The ends were cut back, 4 bases at V and 4 bases at J, with 14 bases in the middle. Germline V gene lookup returns CDR1 SGHTA and CDR2 FQGNSA. The CDR3 DNA is TGTGCCAGCAGCTCAGGACCGGGATTTTACAATGAGCAGTTCTTC. Its protein is CASSSGPGFYNEQFF.

This clonotype was counted ten times or more. The CDR3 spells CSVVVPVAEAFF. The CDR3 bases are TGCAGCGTTGTAGTTCCGGTCGCTGAAGCTTTCTTT. This rearrangement joins TRBV29-1 to TRBJ1-1; no definite D call. Per germline, CDR1 SQVTM and CDR2 ANQGSEA. There are 12 residues in the CDR3. The germline V and J ends were trimmed by 4 bases and 6 bases, with 12 bases remaining between them.

This chain joins TRBV29-1 and TRBJ1-2; maybe TRBD1 (5 bases). V lost 4 bases to trimming and J lost 1 base, with 7 bases between them. CDR1 and CDR2 (germline): SQVTM, ANQGSEA. The CDR3 contains 12 residues. The CDR3 here is CSVAGINYGYTF. In DNA, the CDR3 is TGCAGCGTTGCAGGGATTAACTATGGCTACACCTTC.

This clonotype was seen repeatedly, ten times or more. The chain is built from TRBV12-3 or TRBV12-4 and TRBJ2-1; TRBD2 matches 8 bases. This CDR3 region has 15 residues. V lost 7 bases and J lost 0; bases outside the gene matches: 5. The CDR3 DNA reads as TGTGCCAGCAAATCGGGGGGGAGCTCCTACAATGAGCAGTTCTTC. It yields the protein CASKSGGSSYNEQFF.

This clonotype was detected only a few times. This chain links TRBV29-1 with TRBJ2-3, with D perhaps TRBD2 (5 bases). CDR1 SQVTM and CDR2 ANQGSEA come from the germline V gene. V lost 6 bases and J lost 2, with 15 bases in between. The CDR3 is made up of 14 amino acids. Here the CDR3 reads CSVLRGGPTDTQYF. For the CDR3, the DNA is TGCAGCGTCCTCCGAGGCGGGCCCACAGATACGCAGTATTTT.

This clonotype was observed a handful of times. The rearrangement uses TRBV28 and TRBJ2-7; TRBD1 matches at 8 bases. V lost 5 bases and J lost 5; bases outside the gene matches: 8. From germline, CDR1 is MDHEN and CDR2 SYDVKM. The CDR3 consists of 14 residues. As DNA, the CDR3 is TGTGCCAGCAGTCCCCGACAGGGGATCCACGAGCAGTACTTC. Amino acid sequence: CASSPRQGIHEQYF.

V gene TRBV3-1 combines with J gene TRBJ1-1, with D uncertain. Germline loops: CDR1 LGHDT, CDR2 YNNKEL (reference sequence). Trimming stripped 4 bases from V and 5 bases from J, with 11 bases between. The CDR3 is 13 amino acids. Here the CDR3 DNA reads TGTGCCAGCAGCCGAGGGCCCGGAACTGAAGCTTTCTTT. This gives the protein CASSRGPGTEAFF.

Many counts were recorded for this clonotype. The CDR3: CASSVRLAVLRADTQYF. For the CDR3, the DNA is TGTGCCAGCAGCGTCAGACTAGCGGTCCTACGAGCAGATACGCAGTATTTT. The chain carries TRBV5-4 and TRBJ2-3, with 9 nucleotides matching TRBD2. The CDR3 is made up of 17 amino acids. V trimming: 4 bases; J trimming: 4 bases; junction bases outside the gene matches: 13. Germline V gene data show CDR1 as SGHNT and CDR2 as YYREEE (reference sequence).

J is TRBJ1-2 and V is TRBV20-1, with D possibly TRBD1 on 5 matching bases. This CDR3 has 16 amino acids. Germline CDR1 is DFQATT and CDR2 is SNEGSKA (reference sequence). Trimming took off 1 base at V and 3 bases at J, with 18 bases between the two ends. The DNA for the CDR3 is TGCAGTGCTAGAGTGGGCCACTCAACCAGGGACTATGGCTACACCTTC. It translates to CSARVGHSTRDYGYTF.

This clonotype was detected ten times or more. This rearrangement joins TRBV6-1 to TRBJ1-1; the D is unclear. Per germline, CDR1 MNHNS and CDR2 SASEGT. Trimming pared 5 bases from V and 11 bases from J, leaving 12 bases between. The CDR3 has 11 amino acids. The CDR3 protein is CASSPAAPAFF. The CDR3, as DNA: TGTGCCAGCAGTCCCGCCGCCCCGGCTTTCTTT.

This clonotype was seen ten or more times. The chain has TRBV25-1 and TRBJ1-2; D remains unclear. The germline CDR1 and CDR2 sequences are MGHDK and SYGVNS. V was trimmed by 7 bases and J by 5 bases, leaving 8 bases between them. CDR3 length equals 11 residues. CDR3 region: CASNGLYGYTF. CDR3 bases: TGTGCCAGCAATGGGTTATATGGCTACACCTTC.

This clonotype was detected ten times or more. The chain carries TRBV28 and TRBJ2-7; 10 nucleotides align to TRBD2. V lost 5 bases and J lost 3; bases outside the gene matches: 7. This CDR3 has 15 residues. From germline, CDR1 is MDHEN and CDR2 SYDVKM. CDR3 protein: CASSAGTSEVYEQYV. CDR3 bases: TGTGCCAGCAGTGCCGGGACTAGCGAGGTCTACGAGCAGTACGTC.

The chain employs TRBV29-1 and TRBJ2-4; 8 nucleotides agree with TRBD2. The CDR3 runs to 13 residues. The germline V gene encodes CDR1 SQVTM and CDR2 ANQGSEA. The J segment lost 7 bases and the V segment lost 7 bases, leaving 9 bases of the junction unmatched. The CDR3 loop is CSAGGEVSNIQYF. In nucleotides, the CDR3 is TGCAGCGCGGGGGGGGAGGTTTCGAACATTCAGTACTTC.

This clonotype was counted many times. The chain uses TRBV7-2 and TRBJ2-2; D unclear. The CDR3 is made up of 15 amino acids. Germline loops: CDR1 SGHTA, CDR2 FQGNSA. V was shortened by 5 bases and J by 8 bases, with 18 bases between the two germline ends. The chain's CDR3 is CASSEGRISVGELFF. Here the CDR3 DNA reads TGTGCCAGCAGCGAAGGACGAATTTCTGTGGGGGAGCTGTTTTTT.

This clonotype was seen at least ten times. The V call is TRBV20-1, the J call TRBJ2-1, with D possibly matching TRBD2 (5 bases). Trimming left V 3 bases short and J 2 bases short, with 23 bases between. Germline assignment: CDR1 DFQATT and CDR2 SNEGSKA (reference sequence). The CDR3 has 18 amino acids. In DNA, the CDR3 is TGCAGTGCTAGTCTGCCTATCGGGAATCTCCTTACCTACAATGAGCAGTTCTTC. It translates to CSASLPIGNLLTYNEQFF.

This clonotype was recorded many times. V is TRBV10-3 and J is TRBJ1-1; no firm D call. Germline CDR1 and CDR2: ENHRY and SYGVKD. CDR3 length: 11 amino acids. The V and J ends lost 8 bases and 1 base respectively, with 5 bases between them. CDR3 region: CAIVQNTEAFF. Written as DNA, the CDR3 is TGTGCCATCGTCCAGAACACTGAAGCTTTCTTT.